These 21 T cell receptor beta chains originate from one sample sequenced in a study of CXCR3-negative and CXCR3-positive naive CD8 T cells. Libraries of TRB cDNA were made by 5' RACE and carried UMIs. TCRdb re-called the 5' RACE reads; every CDR3 protein appears as one record, without DNA. The sample features roughly 40,000 distinct CDR3 sequences, with more than 7.5% in its top ten. The sequencing sample was made of memory CD8+ T cells from blood. The receptors stem from a human donor in good health. Some clones in this sample may be carry-over from other donors' samples.

The chain links TRBV13 to TRBJ1-1; without DNA, the TCRdb call of TRBD1 cannot be checked. Germline CDR1 reads PRHDT; CDR2 reads FYEKMQ (reference sequence). The CDR3 is made up of 13 amino acids. CDR3 amino acids: CASSQGMNTEAFF.

The rearrangement joins TRBV20-1 to TRBJ1-1. From germline, CDR1 is DFQATT and CDR2 SNEGSKA (reference sequence). The CDR3 is 16 residues long. The CDR3 region is CSARDLTRGENTEAFF.

The CDR3 sequence is CASSQNPLRGHSYEQYF. The chain employs TRBV3-1 and TRBJ2-7; TCRdb's D gene call, TRBD1, goes unchecked for lack of DNA. Per germline, CDR1 LGHDT and CDR2 YNNKEL (reference sequence). The CDR3 loop spans 17 amino acids.

The rearrangement links TRBV7-6 to TRBJ1-3. CDR1 SGHVS and CDR2 FNYEAQ come from the germline V gene. The CDR3 consists of 14 residues. The CDR3 protein is CASSLEVIGNTIYF.

This chain links TRBV19 with TRBJ2-1. The CDR3 runs 12 residues. Germline lookup yields CDR1 LNHDA and CDR2 SQIVND (reference sequence). The CDR3 spells CASTNGYNEQFF. The variable domain in full, completed from reference TRBV19 and TRBJ2-1, reads DGGITQSPKYLFRKEGQNVTLSCEQNLNHDAMYWYRQDPGQGLRLIYYSQIVNDFQKGDIAEGYSVSREKKESFPLTVTSAQKNPTAFYLCASTNGYNEQFFGPGTRLTVL.

The J gene is TRBJ2-7, the V gene TRBV28. Germline V gene sequence: CDR1 MDHEN, CDR2 SYDVKM. CDR3 length equals 11 residues. CDR3 loop: CASSPRYEQYF.

The V call is TRBV7-7, the J call TRBJ2-7; the D gene TCRdb calls, TRBD1, cannot be checked with no DNA. The CDR3 is 15 residues long. Germline values: CDR1 SSHAT, CDR2 FNYEAQ (reference sequence). CDR3 loop: CASSPIRGDSYEQYF.

This chain joins TRBV7-9 and TRBJ1-2. The CDR3 consists of 15 residues. CDR1 SEHNR and CDR2 FQNEAQ come from the germline V gene (reference sequence). The CDR3 protein is CASSLAWKDLYGYTF.

The genes are TRBV7-6 and TRBJ2-3. CDR3 length equals 12 residues. Germline loops: CDR1 SGHVS, CDR2 FNYEAQ. The CDR3 reads CASSPNTDTQYF. The full variable domain, its missing parts supplied by reference TRBV7-6 and TRBJ2-3, is GAGVSQSPRYKVTKRGQDVALRCDPISGHVSLYWYRQALGQGPEFLTYFNYEAQQDKSGLPNDRFSAERPEGSISTLTIQRTEQRDSAMYRCASSPNTDTQYFGPGTRLTVL.

V and J are TRBV20-1 and TRBJ2-1; TCRdb names TRBD2, which stays unverified in the absence of DNA. CDR3 size: 14 residues. Germline V gene sequence: CDR1 DFQATT, CDR2 SNEGSKA (reference sequence). CDR3 residues: CSARVAGDYNEQFF.

According to its frequency, this clonotype is medium-sized. The V and J genes are TRBV11-2 and TRBJ2-2; TCRdb's D call of TRBD2 is untestable without DNA. In germline, CDR1 is SGHAT, CDR2 FQNNGV. This CDR3 is 16 amino acids long. This chain's CDR3 is CASSLDRAGNTGELFF.

V and J are TRBV5-1 and TRBJ2-1. Germline V CDR1 and CDR2: SGHRS, YFSETQ. The CDR3 has 17 residues. CDR3 sequence reads: CASSSGLAGGPNNEQFF.

CDR3 amino acids: CASSTAGSSYNEQFF. The V gene is TRBV12-3 or TRBV12-4, the J gene TRBJ2-1. CDR3 length: 15 amino acids.

V usage is TRBV12-3 or TRBV12-4 and J usage is TRBJ1-6; TCRdb's D call, TRBD1, is unchecked because there is no DNA. This CDR3 is built from 15 residues. The CDR3 region is CASSTTGQPATPLHF.

The chain carries TRBV13 and TRBJ1-1; without DNA, the TCRdb call of TRBD1 cannot be checked. The V gene's germline CDR1 is PRHDT and CDR2 FYEKMQ (reference sequence). The CDR3 is made up of 14 amino acids. The CDR3 here is CASSSMGGNTEAFF.

The J gene is TRBJ1-5, the V gene TRBV15. Germline loops: CDR1 LNHNV, CDR2 YYDKDF (reference sequence). This CDR3 comprises 13 residues. This CDR3 reads CATSRGVGQPQHF.

CDR3 in amino acids: CSVRSLAGDVWETQYF. This chain links TRBV29-1 with TRBJ2-5; TCRdb lists TRBD2, though no DNA is available to test this call. The CDR3 sequence is 16 residues long. Germline V gene data show CDR1 as SQVTM and CDR2 as ANQGSEA.

The chain joins TRBV12-3 or TRBV12-4 to TRBJ2-1; TCRdb names TRBD1, which stays unverified in the absence of DNA. This CDR3 is 14 amino acids long. CDR3 protein: CASSGRGTGNEQFF.

The chain is built from TRBV12-3 or TRBV12-4 and TRBJ2-1. The CDR3 is 12 residues long. The CDR3 reads CASSLAYNEQFF.

The rearrangement uses TRBV7-9 and TRBJ2-1. The V gene's germline CDR1 is SEHNR and CDR2 FQNEAQ (reference sequence). CDR3 length: 13 residues. CDR3 sequence: CASSLQWSTEQFF.

The rearrangement joins TRBV29-1 to TRBJ2-3. The CDR3 contains 11 residues. Germline CDR1 and CDR2: SQVTM and ANQGSEA. CDR3: CSHRGTDTQYF.